This TCR beta chain was sequenced in a study of regulatory T cells in long-lasting Graves disease. Whole-study results and caveats: TRBV28, TRBJ1-2 and TRBJ2-5 were segments that persistent disease favored.

Regarding time point: newly diagnosed GD, antithyroid drugs for less than 3 months. From PBMCs, RNA was extracted and then used to make the TCR library. Germline CDR1 and CDR2: DFQATT and SNEGSKA (reference sequence). The CDR3 is made up of 15 amino acids. Losses at the gene ends were 0 bases for V and 5 bases for J; bases not matched to a gene: 4. As regards this clonotype: Antigen specificity is unknown.

To make TCR beta libraries, researchers used iRepertoire HTBI primers and Arm-PCR of CDR3 regions. From the multiplex PCR reads, TCRdb called clonotypes with MiXCR, one entry per CDR3 protein. The sample records 400,000 to 550,000 distinct CDR3 sequences, about 15% being singletons. This same sample was also taken into another study, of T cells in Graves' hyperthyroidism and ophthalmopathy. This second report adds: Diagnosis of hyperthyroidism was new in patients aged 18 to 65, and its duration was under 2 months.

Source: peripheral blood mononuclear cells (PBMCs), taken at new diagnosis, from a patient treated with antithyroid drugs. This chain links TRBV20-1 with TRBJ1-6, with 7 bases identical to TRBD1. This clonotype was sampled from a woman in her twenties or thirties with Graves disease. The CDR3 DNA reads as TGCAGTGCTAGAGAACAGGGGTTTGATAATTCACCCCTCCACTTT. This translates into CSAREQGFDNSPLHF.